The entry below gives a single T cell receptor (beta chain) sequence along with its context. CDR1 and CDR2 (germline): MDHEN, SYDVKM. The CDR3 runs 17 residues. This entry belongs to a study of T cells expressing NK-cell markers. TCRdb re-called the 5' RACE reads and gives one entry per CDR3 protein, without DNA. This sample's table reports around 180,000 distinct CDR3 sequences. The receptor's source is a man aged 18-69 years in good health. This chain uses TRBV28 with TRBJ2-7; the D gene TCRdb calls, TRBD2, cannot be checked with no DNA. Input material: blood T cells: a sorted CD56 or NKG2C T cell subset, CD4+ or CD8+ T cells, or bulk PBMC T cells (not recorded which). CDR3 protein: CASSFAGGPFVSYEQYF.